This paragraph reports one TCR beta chain. Its antigen target is currently unknown. The sample comes from a study of monozygotic twins with inflammatory bowel disease (dated by TCRdb to between 2019 and 2020). Context from the whole study: The complete study included around 30 monozygotic twin pairs: 19 IBD-discordant Danish pairs and nine German pairs, of which four were IBD-concordant and five were IBD-discordant. Each individual had, on average, about 151 000 unique TCRalpha sequences and 181 000 unique TCRbeta sequences available for analysis. Disease-associated traits were sought mainly through comparisons between IBD patients and their genetically identical healthy co-twins within discordant pairs.

The CDR3 goes from the cysteine to the phenylalanine over 15 residues. The coding DNA is unavailable. Summary of the overall study and its limitations: No difference in repertoire similarity was observed between concordant and discordant twins, possibly owing to limited statistical power. The results gave no support for a single strong signal or clonotype linked to IBD. Compared with healthy twins, IBD patients shared fewer clonotypes with other individuals, and the difference was most pronounced in patients with signs of disease activity. Because patients were on differing immunosuppressive treatments, the repertoires may have picked up extra background noise and inter-individual variability. A decrease in TCRbeta repertoire diversity, as measured by inverse Simpson index, was observed in IBD patients compared with their healthy co-twins. Different T cell subtypes could not be distinguished in the analysis.

From each donor, an approximately 2.5 ml peripheral blood sample was drawn into PAXgene tubes and stored at -80 degrees C. Without any T cell sorting, total RNA was extracted from whole blood using the PAXgene blood miRNA kit on an automated QIAcube. Peripheral blood from monozygotic twin pairs, either concordant or discordant for inflammatory bowel disease, underwent deep TCRalpha and TCRbeta repertoire profiling that used unique molecular barcoding. For every twin pair, smoking habits were documented, and each individual was categorised as a current, former or never smoker. Libraries came from 5' RACE. For each TCR library, 3,500 to 4,500 ng of total RNA was used. For each sample, cDNA was synthesized in eight separate reactions using SMARTScribe reverse transcriptase. During cDNA synthesis, unique molecular identifiers containing a 6-nucleotide sample barcode were introduced by template switching. TCRalpha and TCRbeta cDNA was amplified by two nested PCRs of roughly 16 and 10 cycles, with bead purification after each PCR. Before amplification, the cDNA was both treated with uracil DNA-glycosylase and purified with the QIAquick PCR purification kit. The second PCR added Illumina TruSeq-compatible adapters along with sample-specific barcodes. TapeStation and Qubit were used to check library quality and concentration, and around 4.5 ng of each library went into the pool. Sequencing of pooled libraries was carried out on an Illumina HiSeq2500 single-index Rapid Run using 2 x 100 bp reads and custom sequencing primers. The original pipeline was this. MiGEC version 1.2.6 was used for UMI-based consensus assembly to correct PCR and sequencing errors. MiXCR version 2.1.1 was used to carry out V(D)J alignment, clonotype assembly and CDR3 extraction. To normalise gene usage, clonotype sharing and MAIT/NKT TCR abundance, the top 1000, 10 000 and 20 000 clonotypes in each sample were analysed. After downsampling to 27 000 UMIs, diversity was calculated as the inverse Simpson index using the vegan R package. Statistical testing used paired Mann-Whitney U tests on the discordant twin pairs and applied Benjamini-Hochberg correction for multiple testing. TCRdb reanalyzed the reads, keeping one entry per CDR3 protein sequence and omitting DNA. None of the V and J calls come from the authors' own analysis; TCRdb made them. The sample table on file contains approximately 400,000 distinct CDR3 sequences. The ten largest make up 2% to 3% of the sample.

This chain is built from TRBV12-3 or TRBV12-4 and TRBJ2-3; the TCRdb D gene call, TRBD2, has no DNA to confirm it. The receptor was derived from a human donor with ulcerative colitis or Crohn's disease, or a healthy co-twin of an affected twin (not recorded which). What was sequenced was blood. CDR3 sequence: CASSSTLPNTDTQYF.